The present entry profiles one T cell receptor beta chain with its context. Original processing methods: Reference gene primer amplification yielded estimated nucleated cell counts. Repertoires were generated with immunoSEQ multiplex PCR, while TCRdb's copy carries only in-frame clones and drops some. D and trimming come from the DNA, and the V and J calls and clone size come from that table. Among about 120,000 clones, about nine tenths were seen once, and the ten largest hold approximately 7.9%. The data stem from a study of blood T cell repertoires in COVID-19. On the study more broadly: The cDNA or gDNA used as material had been derived from T cells, B-cell-depleted T cells, or PBMCs.

The receptor's source is a man between 65 and 85 years old who had recovered from COVID-19. Material for sequencing was peripheral blood.

The CDR3 here is CASSVAPNTEAFF. CDR3 bases: TGTGCCAGCAGCGTAGCTCCGAACACTGAAGCTTTCTTT. This chain uses TRBV9 with TRBJ1-1; D unresolved. The CDR3 has 13 residues. Germline lookup yields CDR1 SGDLS and CDR2 YYNGEE. The germline V and J ends were trimmed by 0 bases and 1 base, with 4 bases remaining between them.